Below, 8 T cell receptor beta chains from the same sample are listed, as sequenced in a study of T cells after yellow fever vaccination. TCRdb redid the calling of the 5' RACE reads with MiXCR, one entry per CDR3 protein. The sample yields 350,000 to 450,000 distinct CDR3 sequences, 6.2% seen once. This specimen consisted of PBMCs, obtained 5 days after the yellow fever booster vaccination. Every receptor here comes from a man aged 30 to 39 who received the YFV17D yellow fever vaccine.

In this sample, this clonotype turned up many times. The chain joins TRBV12-3 or TRBV12-4 to TRBJ2-3; tentatively, D is TRBD2 (5 bases). V lost 5 bases and J lost 2, with 11 bases in between. The CDR3 sequence is 14 residues long. The CDR3 loop is CASSPTGLTDTQYF. The CDR3 nucleotides are TGTGCCAGCAGTCCTACCGGACTCACAGATACGCAGTATTTT.

This clonotype was seen ten or more times. The chain employs TRBV29-1 and TRBJ2-2; D could derive from TRBD1 or TRBD2 (6 bases each). The CDR3 is 16 residues long. Germline CDR1 is SQVTM and CDR2 is ANQGSEA. Trimming took off 5 bases at V and 4 bases at J, with 20 bases between the two ends. The CDR3 loop is CSVFLGGSVGTGELFF. DNA for the CDR3: TGCAGCGTTTTTCTGGGGGGCTCGGTCGGCACCGGGGAGCTGTTTTTT.

This clonotype was seen at least ten times. The chain couples TRBV20-1 to TRBJ2-7, with 10 bases lining up with TRBD2. This CDR3 has 13 amino acids. Germline V gives CDR1 DFQATT, CDR2 SNEGSKA (reference sequence). With 6 bases clipped from V and 3 bases from J, the junction kept 5 bases outside the gene matches. In DNA form, the CDR3 reads TGCAGTGCAACTAGCGGGACCTTCTACGAGCAGTACTTC. It encodes CSATSGTFYEQYF.

V usage is TRBV20-1 and J usage is TRBJ2-7; 7 positions agree with TRBD1. Germline values: CDR1 DFQATT, CDR2 SNEGSKA (reference sequence). CDR3 length: 13 residues. V trimming: 6 bases; J trimming: 2 bases; junction bases outside the gene matches: 7. CDR3 nucleotide sequence: TGCAGTGCCAACCCGACAGGGACCTACGAGCAGTACTTC. Translation gives CSANPTGTYEQYF.

This clonotype was recorded at least ten times. The chain joins TRBV29-1 to TRBJ2-5; no clear D gene. Per germline, CDR1 SQVTM and CDR2 ANQGSEA. The V gene lost 7 bases and the J gene lost 0 bases, with 18 bases spanning the gap. CDR3 size: 15 residues. CDR3 sequence reads: CSASPFFTYQETQYF. CDR3 nucleotide sequence: TGCAGCGCAAGCCCCTTCTTTACATACCAAGAGACCCAGTACTTC.

On this clonotype: At one end, the junction sequence differs from germline, possibly due to a read error. J is TRBJ2-5 and V is TRBV19; the D gene is possibly TRBD2 (6 bases). Germline CDR1 is LNHDA and CDR2 is SQIVND (reference sequence). This CDR3 contains 13 residues. CDR3 in DNA: TGTACCAGTAGTCGAGGACTAAGAGAGACCCAGTACTTC. Its translation is CTSSRGLRETQYF.

In this sample, this clonotype turned up many times. The V call is TRBV5-6, the J call TRBJ1-5; D is ambiguous. The CDR3 is 14 residues long. The V and J ends lost 3 bases and 2 bases respectively, with 9 bases between them. Germline-derived CDR1 and CDR2 are SGHDT and YYEEEE. CDR3 nucleotide sequence: TGTGCCAGCAGCTACTCGGTTGGCAATCAGCCCCAGCATTTT. Its translation: CASSYSVGNQPQHF.

The chain joins TRBV11-2 to TRBJ2-1, with 9 positions matching TRBD2. This CDR3 comprises 16 residues. V shed 5 bases and J 3 bases; nucleotides not matched to a gene: 8. From germline, CDR1 is SGHAT and CDR2 FQNNGV. In DNA, the CDR3 is TGTGCCAGCAGCATATATAGCGGGAGAAGCTACAATGAGCAGTTCTTC. This codes for CASSIYSGRSYNEQFF.